This TCR beta chain appears in the sequencing data of a study of identifying expanded T cells in peripheral blood. This CDR3 is 14 amino acids long. Trimming removed 8 bases from V and 0 bases from J, with 8 bases in between. Germline CDR1 is LNHDA and CDR2 is SQIVND (reference sequence). As regards this clone: Its antigen is not known.

Sequencing used immunoSEQ multiplex PCR; TCRdb keeps in-frame clones, though not all of them. Among 84,000 or so clones listed, roughly 89% were seen once. Study-wide results and limits: Around 1.2 clones differed between technical replicates, versus approximately 16 and 20 over time.

Collection occurred without any documented infections or immune events in donors. This clonotype was obtained from a person aged 18 to 75 in good health. Sequencing was carried out using blood. V is TRBV19 and J is TRBJ2-6; D is unclear. CDR3 coding DNA: TGTGCCAGTGGCTTCGGCTCTGGGGCCAACGTCCTGACTTTC. It codes for CASGFGSGANVLTF.